This T cell receptor beta chain appears in the sequencing data of a study of graft-versus-host responses after intestinal transplantation. Study-wide background: Each recipient received anti-thymocyte globulin induction, then tacrolimus and steroids for around 3 years. General study points: Allografts carried high graft-versus-host to host-versus-graft clonal ratios in patients having graft-donor T cell macrochimerism. GvH clones occurred in recipient marrow; some first appeared in ileum or blood.

Clones were read by immunoSEQ multiplex PCR, and TCRdb kept only the in-frame ones, dropping some. The sample gives more than 85,000 clones, roughly 92% of which show up once; approximately 0.064% is in the top ten. Comment on this clone: What it binds is unknown.

The TCR originated in a human donor who was the organ donor for an intestinal transplant. The sequencing here drew on unstimulated CD8+ T cells sorted from spleen or lymph node cells, taken before transplant.

As DNA, the CDR3 is TGCGCCAGCAGCCAAGTGGCCGGGACTACCACCACAGATACGCAGTATTTT. Its protein is CASSQVAGTTTTDTQYF. The chain is built from TRBV4-1 and TRBJ2-3, with TRBD2 matching over 7 bases. After removal of 1 base from V and 2 bases from J, the junction contained 9 bases not matched to a gene. Germline V gives CDR1 MGHRA, CDR2 YSYEKL. The CDR3 loop spans 17 amino acids.